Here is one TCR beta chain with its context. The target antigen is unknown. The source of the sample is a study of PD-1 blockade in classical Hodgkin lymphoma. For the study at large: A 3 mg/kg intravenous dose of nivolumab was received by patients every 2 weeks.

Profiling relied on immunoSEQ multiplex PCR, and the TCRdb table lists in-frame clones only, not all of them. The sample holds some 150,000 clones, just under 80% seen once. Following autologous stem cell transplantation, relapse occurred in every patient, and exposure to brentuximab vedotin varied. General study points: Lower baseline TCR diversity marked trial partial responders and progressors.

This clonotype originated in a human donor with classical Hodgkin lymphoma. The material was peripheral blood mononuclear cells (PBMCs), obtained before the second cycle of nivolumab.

This CDR3 is CATKREPPAYEQYF. The CDR3 DNA reads TGTGCCACCAAGCGGGAGCCCCCCGCCTACGAGCAGTACTTC. The V call is TRBV2, the J call TRBJ2-7, with TRBD2 matching over 8 bases. Germline V lookup: CDR1 SNHLY, CDR2 FYNNEI. The CDR3 has 14 amino acids. V trimming: 10 bases; J trimming: 2 bases; junction bases outside the gene matches: 10.